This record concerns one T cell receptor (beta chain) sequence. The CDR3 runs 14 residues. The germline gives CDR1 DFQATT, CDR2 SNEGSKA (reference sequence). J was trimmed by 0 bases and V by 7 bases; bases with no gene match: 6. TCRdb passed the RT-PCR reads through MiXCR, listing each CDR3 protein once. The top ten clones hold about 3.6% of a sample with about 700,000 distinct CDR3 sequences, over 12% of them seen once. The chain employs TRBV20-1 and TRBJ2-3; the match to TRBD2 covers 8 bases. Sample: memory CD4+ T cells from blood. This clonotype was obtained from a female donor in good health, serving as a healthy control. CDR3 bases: TGCAGTGGGTGGCGGGGGGCTAGCACAGATACGCAGTATTTT. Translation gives CSGWRGASTDTQYF.